This TCR beta chain was captured in a study of regulatory T cells in long-lasting Graves disease. Study-level points and caveats: Persistent Graves' patients showed less TCR diversity than newly diagnosed patients showed. Accuracy was perhaps lowered by the small sample size.

Assembly of TCR beta libraries relied on iRepertoire HTBI primers together with Arm-PCR of CDR3 regions. TCRdb recomputed calls from the multiplex PCR reads with MiXCR, one row per CDR3 protein. This table holds nearly 350,000 distinct CDR3 sequences, about 20% found once. This CDR3 has 14 amino acids. V lost 8 bases and J lost 4, with 17 bases in between. The germline gives CDR1 MDHEN, CDR2 SYDVKM. Time point meaning: persistent/refractory GD, antithyroid drugs over 5 years with positive TRAb. The TCR library was made from RNA that had been extracted from PBMCs in TRIzol. This clonotype came up many times. The antigen is unknown.

The genes are TRBV28 and TRBJ1-1, with TRBD1 as a possible D gene (6 bases). The receptor was derived from a female donor with Graves disease. The input for sequencing was peripheral blood mononuclear cells (PBMCs), taken when the disease was refractory, from a patient treated with antithyroid drugs. CDR3 loop: CASLVGGAGTEAFF. Here the CDR3 DNA reads TGTGCCAGCCTCGTCGGGGGCGCAGGCACTGAAGCTTTCTTT.